The 24 T cell receptor beta chains below come from one sample, sequenced in a study of T cells in Graves' hyperthyroidism and ophthalmopathy (dated by TCRdb to the late 2010s). Library method: multiplex PCR. The run used an Illumina HiSeq 2000. The TCR beta CDR3 regions were amplified from RNA transcripts. The first round of RT-PCR for the TCR CDR3 was performed with the HTBI primer set and the Qiagen OneStep RT-PCR kit. TCRdb itself trimmed the public reads at Q25 with fastp, ran MiXCR and retained productive beta chains. Under each unique CDR3 protein, matching rows form one entry showing the most common genes and DNA. The sample records 240,000 or so distinct CDR3 sequences, approximately 16% of which are singletons. The top ten clones comprise 25% to 30% of the sample. Sequencing was done on a sample of blood. These receptors all stem from a woman between 18 and 29 years old with Graves' ophthalmopathy.

This clonotype was counted only a few times. A much larger clone differs by one base, so this may be a read error. Written as DNA, the CDR3 is TGTGCCAGCAGTGAATGCCCGCGTCGAGCCATAGCCAAAAACATTCAGTACTTC. This encodes CASSECPRRAIAKNIQYF. The chain uses TRBV7-2 and TRBJ2-4; D is uncertain. Trimming shortened V by 6 bases and J by 0 bases, and 21 bases separated the two germline ends. Looked up from germline, CDR1 is SGHTA and CDR2 is FQGNSA. The CDR3 sequence is 18 residues long.

This clonotype has ten or more counts. The J gene is TRBJ1-1, the V gene TRBV11-2; unclear D gene. CDR1 is SGHAT and CDR2 is FQNNGV in the germline V gene. Trimming took 1 base from V and 0 from J, leaving 12 bases between them. This CDR3 is 16 amino acids long. The CDR3 loop reads CASSLAQFDMNTEAFF. DNA of the CDR3: TGTGCCAGCAGCTTAGCCCAATTCGACATGAACACTGAAGCTTTCTTT.

This clonotype was observed many times. In DNA form, the CDR3 reads TGTGCCATCAGGGGACAGGGGAACACCGGGGAGCTGTTTTTT. The encoded protein is CAIRGQGNTGELFF. The chain carries TRBV10-3 and TRBJ2-2; 9 nucleotides line up with TRBD1. V lost 6 bases and J lost 1; bases outside the gene matches: 0. The CDR3 is made up of 14 amino acids. The germline V gene has CDR1 ENHRY and CDR2 SYGVKD.

At least ten counts were recorded for this clonotype. The rearrangement uses TRBV11-1 and TRBJ1-6; TRBD1 agrees at 10 bases. Trimming took 3 bases from V and 8 from J; bases not matched to a gene: 1. The CDR3 covers 14 residues. The V gene's germline CDR1 is SGHAT and CDR2 FQDESV (reference sequence). CDR3 region: CASSLTGGYSPLHF. The CDR3 coding sequence is TGTGCCAGCAGCTTGACAGGGGGCTATTCACCCCTCCACTTT.

The rearrangement links TRBV6-4 to TRBJ2-3, with D uncertain. CDR3 length: 14 amino acids. Trimming shortened V by 6 bases and J by 2 bases, and 12 bases separated the two germline ends. The V gene's germline CDR1 is MRHNA and CDR2 SNTAGT. The CDR3 sequence is CASSGRSSTDTQYF. Written as DNA, the CDR3 is TGTGCCAGCAGCGGCAGGTCTTCCACAGATACGCAGTATTTT.

This sequence joins TRBV29-1 and TRBJ1-2; TRBD1 matches 7 bases. The germline CDR1 and CDR2 sequences are SQVTM and ANQGSEA. The ends lost 6 bases at V and 9 bases at J; junction bases unmatched: 13. This CDR3 has 13 amino acids. CDR3 amino acids: CSVSYPGTARYTF. The DNA of the CDR3 is TGCAGCGTCTCCTACCCCGGGACAGCTCGCTACACCTTC.

This clonotype was recorded many times. The rearrangement joins TRBV7-8 to TRBJ1-1, with D perhaps matching TRBD1 (5 bases). The CDR3 sequence is 15 residues long. Per the germline V gene, CDR1 is SGHVS and CDR2 is FQNEAQ. Trimming shortened V by 4 bases and J by 5 bases, and 17 bases separated the two germline ends. The CDR3 loop is CASSSSGVWGTEAFF. The CDR3 DNA reads TGTGCCAGCAGCTCGTCCGGAGTTTGGGGGACTGAAGCTTTCTTT.

This clonotype was seen only once. The chain recombines TRBV29-1 with TRBJ2-7; possibly TRBD1 or TRBD2 for D (5 bases each). This CDR3 region has 15 residues. Trimming cost V 6 bases and J 0 bases, with 18 bases left between them. Germline CDR1 is SQVTM and CDR2 is ANQGSEA. In DNA, the CDR3 is TGCAGCGTCTCCTACCCCGGGACCTACTCCTACGAGCAGTACTTC. This translates into CSVSYPGTYSYEQYF.

This clonotype was observed many times. The rearrangement links TRBV28 to TRBJ1-2; D call uncertain. Germline V gives CDR1 MDHEN, CDR2 SYDVKM. Trimming took 3 bases from V and 7 from J, leaving 9 bases between them. This CDR3 spans 12 amino acids. The CDR3 reads CASSFPSVGYTF. CDR3 in DNA: TGTGCCAGCAGTTTCCCGTCGGTTGGCTACACCTTC.

In its sample, this clonotype was seen many times. V usage is TRBV6-1 and J usage is TRBJ1-3; D unresolved. Trimming took 5 bases from V and 4 from J, leaving 6 bases between them. Per the germline V gene, CDR1 is MNHNS and CDR2 is SASEGT. The CDR3 has 12 residues. The CDR3 here is CASSPIGNTIYF. Here the CDR3 DNA reads TGTGCCAGCAGTCCCATCGGAAACACCATATATTTT.

This clonotype has a count of ten or more. Sequence at one end of the junction differs from germline and may be a read error. The rearrangement joins TRBV29-1 to TRBJ1-4, with 9 bases that match TRBD1. Per germline, CDR1 SQVTM and CDR2 ANQGSEA. CDR3 size: 12 residues. The CDR3 nucleotides are TGCAGCGCTGGACAGGGGAATGGAAAACTGTTTTTT. As protein: CSAGQGNGKLFF.

This clonotype was recorded a few times. The V call is TRBV4-2, the J call TRBJ2-1; no clear D gene. Trimming took off 4 bases at V and 4 bases at J, with 14 bases between the two ends. Looked up from germline, CDR1 is LGHNA and CDR2 is YNFKEQ. This CDR3 comprises 15 residues. CDR3 protein: CASSLRISQYNEQFF. CDR3 coding DNA: TGTGCCAGCAGCCTACGGATCTCCCAGTACAATGAGCAGTTCTTC.

The table lists this clonotype with many counts. The genes are TRBV20-1 and TRBJ2-7, with 12 bases identical to TRBD2. Germline CDR1 reads DFQATT; CDR2 reads SNEGSKA (reference sequence). The CDR3 has 16 residues. V lost 1 base, J lost 5 bases, and 9 bases stayed unmatched. The CDR3 sequence: CSARVDTSGRRNEQYF. The DNA for the CDR3 is TGCAGTGCTAGAGTTGACACTAGCGGGAGGAGGAACGAGCAGTACTTC.

This clonotype was seen at least ten times. The chain joins TRBV28 to TRBJ2-7; the D gene is possibly TRBD2 (5 bases). CDR3 size: 15 residues. The germline CDR1 and CDR2 sequences are MDHEN and SYDVKM. V was trimmed by 7 bases and J by 4 bases, leaving 20 bases between them. The CDR3 loop reads CASTLGGLVQYEQYF. The CDR3 nucleotides are TGTGCCAGCACCTTAGGAGGTCTGGTACAGTACGAGCAGTACTTC. The entire variable domain, with the rest obtained from reference TRBV28 and TRBJ2-7, is as follows: DVKVTQSSRYLVKRTGEKVFLECVQDMDHENMFWYRQDPGLGLRLIYFSYDVKMKEKGDIPEGYSVSREKKERFSLILESASTNQTSMYLCASTLGGLVQYEQYFGPGTRLTVT.

This clonotype was picked up many times. The gene calls are TRBV3-1 and TRBJ1-1; tentatively, D is TRBD1 (6 bases). The germline V and J ends were trimmed by 3 bases and 4 bases, with 12 bases remaining between them. CDR1 LGHDT and CDR2 YNNKEL come from the germline V gene (reference sequence). The CDR3 covers 14 residues. The CDR3 spells CASSHRRTATEAFF. The CDR3 DNA reads as TGTGCCAGCAGCCATCGACGGACAGCCACTGAAGCTTTCTTT.

The sample holds many counts of this clonotype. This chain uses TRBV20-1 with TRBJ2-6; D possibly matches TRBD1 or TRBD2 (5 bases each). The CDR3 consists of 16 residues. V lost 1 base, J lost 2 bases, and 12 bases lay in between. Germline-derived CDR1 and CDR2 are DFQATT and SNEGSKA (reference sequence). The CDR3 DNA follows: TGCAGTGCTAGAGTCCAGGGAGTCCCTGGGGCCAACGTCCTGACTTTC. Amino acid sequence: CSARVQGVPGANVLTF.

This clonotype was seen a handful of times. A much larger clone differs from this one at a single base, so this may be a read error. This chain joins TRBV20-1 and TRBJ2-7; weak D call: TRBD2 (6 bases). Germline CDR1 reads DFQATT; CDR2 reads SNEGSKA (reference sequence). This CDR3 spans 13 amino acids. Written as DNA, the CDR3 is TGCGGTGTTCTAGCGAACACCTCCTACGAGCAGTACTTC. Protein product: CGVLANTSYEQYF.

This clonotype was counted ten times or more. The chain employs TRBV9 and TRBJ2-7; D is tentatively TRBD1 or TRBD2 (5 bases each). Germline V CDR1 and CDR2: SGDLS, YYNGEE. The length of the CDR3 is 16 residues. With 0 bases removed from V and 5 bases from J, the gap between germline ends came to 18 bases. For the CDR3, the DNA is TGTGCCAGCAGCGTAGCTGGTGCAGGGTTTAGCGACGAGCAGTACTTC. It specifies CASSVAGAGFSDEQYF.

Many counts were recorded for this clonotype. This sequence joins TRBV6-1 and TRBJ1-6, with TRBD1 matching over 9 bases. The CDR3 is 14 amino acids. The germline V gene has CDR1 MNHNS and CDR2 SASEGT. V lost 8 bases, J lost 7 bases, and 6 bases stayed unmatched. The CDR3 region has the DNA TGTGCCAGCTTACGGACAGGGGCAAATTCACCCCTCCACTTT. Translated: CASLRTGANSPLHF.

The chain employs TRBV7-9 and TRBJ1-1; TRBD1 might be the D (6 bases). This CDR3 spans 13 amino acids. In germline, CDR1 is SEHNR, CDR2 FQNEAQ (reference sequence). V gave up 4 bases and J gave up 9 bases, with 15 bases separating them. CDR3 sequence reads: CASSSDGGRQAFF. The CDR3 nucleotides are TGTGCCAGCAGCTCGGACGGGGGGCGGCAAGCTTTCTTT.

The table lists this clonotype with many counts. The chain employs TRBV28 and TRBJ1-1; D call uncertain. With 5 bases removed from V and 4 bases from J, the gap between germline ends came to 17 bases. The CDR3 consists of 15 residues. Per germline, CDR1 MDHEN and CDR2 SYDVKM. This CDR3 is CASSLMGGRSTEAFF. CDR3 bases: TGTGCCAGCAGTCTCATGGGAGGGAGGAGCACTGAAGCTTTCTTT. Using reference TRBV28 and TRBJ1-1 for the parts outside the CDR3, the full variable domain is DVKVTQSSRYLVKRTGEKVFLECVQDMDHENMFWYRQDPGLGLRLIYFSYDVKMKEKGDIPEGYSVSREKKERFSLILESASTNQTSMYLCASSLMGGRSTEAFFGQGTRLTVV.

This clonotype was seen at least ten times. V is TRBV9 and J is TRBJ1-3, with a possible D match to TRBD1 (5 bases). The CDR3 is 16 amino acids. V gave up 3 bases and J gave up 0 bases, with 13 bases separating them. The germline gives CDR1 SGDLS, CDR2 YYNGEE. The CDR3 DNA sequence: TGTGCCAGCAGCGCCGAACGGGGGAGCTCTGGAAACACCATATATTTT. This translates into CASSAERGSSGNTIYF. The full variable domain, rest sourced from reference TRBV9 and TRBJ1-3, is DSGVTQTPKHLITATGQRVTLRCSPRSGDLSVYWYQQSLDQGLQFLIQYYNGEERAKGNILERFSAQQFPDLHSELNLSSLELGDSALYFCASSAERGSSGNTIYFGEGSWLTVV.

Ten or more counts support this clonotype. The V and J genes are TRBV28 and TRBJ1-1, with D perhaps matching TRBD1 (6 bases). There are 16 residues in the CDR3. Between the trimmed V and J ends, which lost 4 bases and 8 bases, there was a span of 23 bases. The V gene's germline CDR1 is MDHEN and CDR2 SYDVKM. In nucleotides, the CDR3 is TGTGCCAGCAGTTCGGGCGCCCAGGGGCGCAAGGGAGAAGCTTTCTTT. Protein product: CASSSGAQGRKGEAFF.

The chain is built from TRBV6-1 and TRBJ2-5; D might be TRBD1 (6 bases). V lost 7 bases and J 5 bases, leaving 17 bases between the germline ends. The germline CDR1 and CDR2 sequences are MNHNS and SASEGT. The CDR3 consists of 14 residues. CDR3 coding DNA: TGTGCCAGCACCTTCAGGGGTAGAAAGGAGACCCAGTACTTC. It is translated as CASTFRGRKETQYF.